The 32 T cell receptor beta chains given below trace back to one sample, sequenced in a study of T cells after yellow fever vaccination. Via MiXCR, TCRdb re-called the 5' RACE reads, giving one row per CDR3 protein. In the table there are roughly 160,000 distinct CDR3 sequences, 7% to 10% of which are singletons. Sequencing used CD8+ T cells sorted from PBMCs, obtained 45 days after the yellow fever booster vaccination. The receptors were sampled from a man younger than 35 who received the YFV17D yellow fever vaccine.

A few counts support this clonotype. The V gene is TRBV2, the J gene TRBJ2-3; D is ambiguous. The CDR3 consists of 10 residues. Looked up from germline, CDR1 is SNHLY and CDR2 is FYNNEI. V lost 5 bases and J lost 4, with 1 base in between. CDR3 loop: CASSSDTQYF. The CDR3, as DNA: TGTGCCAGCAGTTCAGATACGCAGTATTTT.

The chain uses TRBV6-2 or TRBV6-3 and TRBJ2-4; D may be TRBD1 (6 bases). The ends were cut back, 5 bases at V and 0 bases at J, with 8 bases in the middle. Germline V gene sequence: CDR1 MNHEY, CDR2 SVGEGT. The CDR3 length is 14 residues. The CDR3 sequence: CASSQGGAKNIQYF. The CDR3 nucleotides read TGTGCCAGCAGTCAAGGGGGAGCCAAAAACATTCAGTACTTC.

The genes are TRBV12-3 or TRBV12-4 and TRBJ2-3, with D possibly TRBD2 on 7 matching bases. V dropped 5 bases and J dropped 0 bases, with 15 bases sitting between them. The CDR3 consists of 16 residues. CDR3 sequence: CASSPLGGGSTDTQYF. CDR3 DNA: TGTGCCAGCAGTCCTTTAGGGGGGGGCAGCACAGATACGCAGTATTTT.

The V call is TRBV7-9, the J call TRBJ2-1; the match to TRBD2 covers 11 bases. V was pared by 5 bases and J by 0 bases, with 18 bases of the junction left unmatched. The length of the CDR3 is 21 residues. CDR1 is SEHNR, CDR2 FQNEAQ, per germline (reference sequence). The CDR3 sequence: CASSPTALGTSGGSSYNEQFF. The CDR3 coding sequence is TGTGCCAGCAGCCCAACGGCCCTGGGAACTAGCGGGGGCAGCTCCTACAATGAGCAGTTCTTC.

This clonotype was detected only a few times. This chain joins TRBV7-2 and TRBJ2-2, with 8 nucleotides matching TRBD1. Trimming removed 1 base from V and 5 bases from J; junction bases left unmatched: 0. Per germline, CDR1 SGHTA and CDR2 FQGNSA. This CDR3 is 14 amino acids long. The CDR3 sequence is CASSLGTGTGELFF. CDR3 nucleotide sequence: TGTGCCAGCAGCTTAGGGACAGGGACCGGGGAGCTGTTTTTT.

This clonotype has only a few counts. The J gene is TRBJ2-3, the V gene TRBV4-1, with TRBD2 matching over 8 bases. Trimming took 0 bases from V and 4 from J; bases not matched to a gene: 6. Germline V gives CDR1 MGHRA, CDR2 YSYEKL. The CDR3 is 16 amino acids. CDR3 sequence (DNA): TGCGCCAGCAGCCAAGATAGCGGGGTCCCTCCAGATACGCAGTATTTT. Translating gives CASSQDSGVPPDTQYF.

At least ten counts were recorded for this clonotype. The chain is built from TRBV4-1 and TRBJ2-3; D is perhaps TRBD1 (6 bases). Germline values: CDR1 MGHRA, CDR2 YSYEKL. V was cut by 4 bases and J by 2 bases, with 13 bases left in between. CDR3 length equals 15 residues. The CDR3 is CASSPWNRATDTQYF. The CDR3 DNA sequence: TGCGCCAGCAGCCCATGGAACAGGGCCACAGATACGCAGTATTTT.

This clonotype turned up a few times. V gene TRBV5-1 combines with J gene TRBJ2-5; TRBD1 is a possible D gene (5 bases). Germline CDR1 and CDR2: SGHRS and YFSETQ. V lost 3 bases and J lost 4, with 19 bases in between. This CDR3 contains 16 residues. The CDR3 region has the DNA TGCGCCAGCAGCTATTGGGGCGCAGGTCCTTCAGAGACCCAGTACTTC. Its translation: CASSYWGAGPSETQYF.

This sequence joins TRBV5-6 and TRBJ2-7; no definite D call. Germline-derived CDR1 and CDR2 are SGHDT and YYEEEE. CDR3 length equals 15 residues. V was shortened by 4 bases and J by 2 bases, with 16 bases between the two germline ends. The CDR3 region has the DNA TGTGCCAGCAGCACCGAAACGGGCTTCACCTACGAGCAGTACTTC. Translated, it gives CASSTETGFTYEQYF.

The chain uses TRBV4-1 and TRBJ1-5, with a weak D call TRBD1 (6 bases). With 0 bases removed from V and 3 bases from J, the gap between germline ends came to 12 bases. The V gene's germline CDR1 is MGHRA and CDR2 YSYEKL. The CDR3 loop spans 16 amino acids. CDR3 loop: CASSQEVGDNNQPQHF. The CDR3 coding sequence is TGCGCCAGCAGCCAAGAGGTGGGGGACAACAATCAGCCCCAGCATTTT.

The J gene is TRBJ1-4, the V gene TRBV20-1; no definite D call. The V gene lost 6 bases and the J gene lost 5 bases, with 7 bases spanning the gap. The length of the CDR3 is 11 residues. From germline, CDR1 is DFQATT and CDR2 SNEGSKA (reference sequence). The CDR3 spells CSAQENEKLFF. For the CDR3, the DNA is TGCAGTGCCCAGGAGAATGAAAAACTGTTTTTT.

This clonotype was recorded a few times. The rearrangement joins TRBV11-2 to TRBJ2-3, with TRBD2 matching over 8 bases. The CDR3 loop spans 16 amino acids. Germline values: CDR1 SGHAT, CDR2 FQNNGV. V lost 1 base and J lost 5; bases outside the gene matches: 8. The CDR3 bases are TGTGCCAGCAGCTTAGGGACCGGGGGGGCCGTAGATACGCAGTATTTT. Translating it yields CASSLGTGGAVDTQYF.

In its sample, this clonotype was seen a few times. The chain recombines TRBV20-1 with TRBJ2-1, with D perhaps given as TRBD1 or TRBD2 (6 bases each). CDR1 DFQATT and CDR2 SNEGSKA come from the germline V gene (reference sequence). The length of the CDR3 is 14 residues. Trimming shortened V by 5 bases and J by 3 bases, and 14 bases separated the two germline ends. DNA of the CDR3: TGCAGTGCTGAGGGGGGTACAGTCTACAATGAGCAGTTCTTC. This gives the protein CSAEGGTVYNEQFF.

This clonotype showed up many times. Here the CDR3 DNA reads TGCAGTGCTGGAAATCCGGGGGCCTCCTCCTACGAGCAGTACTTC. This gives the protein CSAGNPGASSYEQYF. The rearrangement links TRBV20-1 to TRBJ2-7, with D perhaps TRBD1 or TRBD2 (6 bases each). This CDR3 has 15 residues. Trimming shortened V by 5 bases and J by 0 bases, and 17 bases separated the two germline ends. Germline CDR1 DFQATT, CDR2 SNEGSKA (reference sequence).

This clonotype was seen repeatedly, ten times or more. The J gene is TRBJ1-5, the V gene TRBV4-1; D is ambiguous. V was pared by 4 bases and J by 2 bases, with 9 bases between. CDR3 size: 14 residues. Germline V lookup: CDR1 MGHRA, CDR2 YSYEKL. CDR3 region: CASSPTGGNQPQHF. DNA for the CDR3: TGCGCCAGCAGCCCGACCGGGGGCAATCAGCCCCAGCATTTT.

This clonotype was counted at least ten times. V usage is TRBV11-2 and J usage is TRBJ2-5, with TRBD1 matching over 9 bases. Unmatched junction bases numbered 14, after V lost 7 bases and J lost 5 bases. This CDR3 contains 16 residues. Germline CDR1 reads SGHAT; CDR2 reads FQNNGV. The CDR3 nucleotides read TGTGCCAGCATCAACGTCGGGACAGGGACGGGGGAGACCCAGTACTTC. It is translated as CASINVGTGTGETQYF.

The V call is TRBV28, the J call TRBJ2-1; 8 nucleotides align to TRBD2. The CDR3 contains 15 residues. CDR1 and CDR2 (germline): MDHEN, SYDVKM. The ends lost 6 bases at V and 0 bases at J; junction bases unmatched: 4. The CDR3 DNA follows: TGTGCCAGCAGATATAGCGGGGACTCCTACAATGAGCAGTTCTTC. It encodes CASRYSGDSYNEQFF.

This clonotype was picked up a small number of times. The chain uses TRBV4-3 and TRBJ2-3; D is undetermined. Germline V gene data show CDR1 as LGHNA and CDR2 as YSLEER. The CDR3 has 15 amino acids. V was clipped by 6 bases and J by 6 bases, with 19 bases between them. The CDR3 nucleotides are TGCGCCAGCAGACCCACATGGACCCGGGCTGATACGCAGTATTTT. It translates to CASRPTWTRADTQYF.

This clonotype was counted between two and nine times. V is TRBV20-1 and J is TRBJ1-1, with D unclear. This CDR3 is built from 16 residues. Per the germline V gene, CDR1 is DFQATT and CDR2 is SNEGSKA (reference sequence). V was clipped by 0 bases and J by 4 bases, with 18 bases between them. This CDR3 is CSARDLVRSPGTEAFF. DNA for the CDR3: TGCAGTGCTAGAGACCTCGTGAGGAGTCCCGGCACTGAAGCTTTCTTT.

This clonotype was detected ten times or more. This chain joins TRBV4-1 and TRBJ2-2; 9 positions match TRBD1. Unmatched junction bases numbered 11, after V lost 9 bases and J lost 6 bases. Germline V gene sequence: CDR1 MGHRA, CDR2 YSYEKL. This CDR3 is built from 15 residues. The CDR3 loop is CASTQTGGRAGELFF. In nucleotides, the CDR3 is TGCGCCAGTACCCAGACAGGGGGTAGAGCCGGGGAGCTGTTTTTT.

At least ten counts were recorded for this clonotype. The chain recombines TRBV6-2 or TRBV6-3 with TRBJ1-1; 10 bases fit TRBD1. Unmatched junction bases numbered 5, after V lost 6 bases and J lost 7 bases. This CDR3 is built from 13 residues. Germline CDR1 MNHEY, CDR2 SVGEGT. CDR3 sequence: CASRPGQGGEAFF. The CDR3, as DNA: TGTGCCAGCAGACCCGGACAGGGGGGTGAAGCTTTCTTT.

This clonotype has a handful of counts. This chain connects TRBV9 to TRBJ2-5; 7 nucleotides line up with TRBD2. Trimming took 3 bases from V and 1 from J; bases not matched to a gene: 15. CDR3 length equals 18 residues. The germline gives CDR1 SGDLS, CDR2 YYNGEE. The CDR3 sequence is CASSAGGGLADFQETQYF. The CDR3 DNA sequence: TGTGCCAGCAGCGCCGGCGGAGGGCTAGCGGACTTCCAAGAGACCCAGTACTTC. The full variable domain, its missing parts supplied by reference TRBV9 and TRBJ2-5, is DSGVTQTPKHLITATGQRVTLRCSPRSGDLSVYWYQQSLDQGLQFLIQYYNGEERAKGNILERFSAQQFPDLHSELNLSSLELGDSALYFCASSAGGGLADFQETQYFGPGTRLLVL.

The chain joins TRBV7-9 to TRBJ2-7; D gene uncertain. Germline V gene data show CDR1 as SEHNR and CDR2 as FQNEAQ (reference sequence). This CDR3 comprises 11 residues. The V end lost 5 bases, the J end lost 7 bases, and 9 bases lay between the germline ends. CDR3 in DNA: TGTGCCAGCAGCCGGCTATTGGAGCAGTACTTC. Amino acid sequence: CASSRLLEQYF.

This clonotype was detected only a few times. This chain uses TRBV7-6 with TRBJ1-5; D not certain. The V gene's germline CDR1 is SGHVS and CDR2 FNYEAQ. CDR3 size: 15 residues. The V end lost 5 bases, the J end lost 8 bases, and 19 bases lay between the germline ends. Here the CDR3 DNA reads TGTGCCAGCAGCCTCACCCCCGACGGAACGAAGCCCCAGCATTTT. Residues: CASSLTPDGTKPQHF.

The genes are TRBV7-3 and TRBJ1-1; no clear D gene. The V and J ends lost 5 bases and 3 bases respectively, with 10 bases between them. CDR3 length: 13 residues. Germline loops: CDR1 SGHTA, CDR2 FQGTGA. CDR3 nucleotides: TGTGCCAGCAGCCTGGACGCGGACACTGAAGCTTTCTTT. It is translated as CASSLDADTEAFF.

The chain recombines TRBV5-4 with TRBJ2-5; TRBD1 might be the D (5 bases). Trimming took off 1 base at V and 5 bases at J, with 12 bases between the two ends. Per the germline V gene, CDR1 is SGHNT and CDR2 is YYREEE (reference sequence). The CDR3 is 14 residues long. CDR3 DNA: TGTGCCAGCAGCTTGAAGGGGCCTGGGGAGACCCAGTACTTC. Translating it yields CASSLKGPGETQYF.

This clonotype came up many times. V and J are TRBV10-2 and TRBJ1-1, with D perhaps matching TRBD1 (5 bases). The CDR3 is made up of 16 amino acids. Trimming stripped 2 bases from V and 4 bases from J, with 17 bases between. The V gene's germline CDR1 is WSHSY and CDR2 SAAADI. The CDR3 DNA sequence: TGCGCCAGCAGTGAGGCGCAGGGACCGGCGACCACTGAAGCTTTCTTT. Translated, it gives CASSEAQGPATTEAFF.

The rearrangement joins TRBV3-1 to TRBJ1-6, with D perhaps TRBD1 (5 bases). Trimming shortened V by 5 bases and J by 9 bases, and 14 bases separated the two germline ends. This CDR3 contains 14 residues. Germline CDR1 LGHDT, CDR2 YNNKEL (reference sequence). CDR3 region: CASSIMGRGSPLHF. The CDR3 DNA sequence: TGTGCCAGCAGCATAATGGGAAGGGGTTCACCCCTCCACTTT.

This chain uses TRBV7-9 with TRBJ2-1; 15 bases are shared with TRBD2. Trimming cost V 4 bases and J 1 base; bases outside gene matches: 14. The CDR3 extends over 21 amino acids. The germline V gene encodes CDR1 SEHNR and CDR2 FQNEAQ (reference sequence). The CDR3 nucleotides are TGTGCCAGCAGCTCGACCGAAATTGGACTAGCGGGGGGGCTTTCCTACAATGAGCAGTTCTTC. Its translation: CASSSTEIGLAGGLSYNEQFF.

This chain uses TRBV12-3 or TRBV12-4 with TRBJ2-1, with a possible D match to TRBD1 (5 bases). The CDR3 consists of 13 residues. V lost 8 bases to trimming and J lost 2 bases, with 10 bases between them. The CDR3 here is CASWPGPYNEQFF. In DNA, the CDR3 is TGTGCCAGCTGGCCAGGGCCCTACAATGAGCAGTTCTTC.

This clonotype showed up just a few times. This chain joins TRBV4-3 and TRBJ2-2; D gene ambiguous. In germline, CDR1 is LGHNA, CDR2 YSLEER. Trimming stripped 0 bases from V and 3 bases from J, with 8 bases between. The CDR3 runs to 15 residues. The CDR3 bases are TGCGCCAGCAGCCAAGAGGCAATTTACACCGGGGAGCTGTTTTTT. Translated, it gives CASSQEAIYTGELFF.

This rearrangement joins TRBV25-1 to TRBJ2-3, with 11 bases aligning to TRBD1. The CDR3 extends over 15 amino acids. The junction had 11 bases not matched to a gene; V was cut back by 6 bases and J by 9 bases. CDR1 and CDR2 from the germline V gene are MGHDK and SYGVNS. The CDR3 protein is CASSRTGGVWNTQYF. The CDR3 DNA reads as TGTGCCAGCAGCCGGACAGGGGGCGTATGGAACACGCAGTATTTT.